This section outlines one T cell receptor (beta chain) sequence together with its context. Its antigen is as yet unknown. The germline gene is not matched at one end of the junction; a read error may be the cause. The CDR3 runs to 16 residues. Germline V CDR1 and CDR2: DFQATT, SNEGSKA (reference sequence). These data originate in a study of CD8 T cells in ankylosing spondylitis. Study-level findings and limits: What appeared characteristic of ankylosing spondylitis blood was a TCR beta motif of eight highly homologous variants.

TCRdb reprocessed the 5' RACE reads with MiXCR, giving one entry per CDR3 protein. The table has fewer than 750,000 distinct CDR3 sequences, under 20% seen once. This chain uses TRBV20-1 with TRBJ2-1, with 10 bases lining up with TRBD2. Specimen: blood, either unsorted or a sorted T cell fraction (not recorded which). The receptor's source is a male donor with ankylosing spondylitis. CDR3 protein: CSAFRTSGLSYNERFF. CDR3 nucleotide sequence: TGCAGTGCTTTCCGGACTAGCGGACTTTCCTACAATGAGCGGTTCTTC.